Listed below are T cell receptor beta chains from one sample, sequenced in a study of CD8 T cells in Susac syndrome. TCRdb fed the immunoSEQ multiplex PCR reads into MiXCR, producing one record per CDR3 protein. The sample carries 150,000 to 200,000 distinct CDR3 sequences, about 95% recorded once. The sequenced material came from CD4+ T cells from PBMCs. The source is a human donor with multiple sclerosis. Both conserved end residues are part of each CDR3. The D gene is left open where the match is weak. Not all rows give a size; the values are once, few, many and, for expanded clones, a class.

V gene,clone size,D gene,J gene,CDR3 protein,CDR3 DNA
TRBV20-1,-,-,TRBJ1-5,CSARMDRDQPQHF,TGCAGTGCTAGGATGGACCGGGACCAGCCCCAGCATTTT
TRBV7-3,-,TRBD1,TRBJ2-1,CASSLGQAIYNEQFF,TGTGCCAGCAGCTTGGGACAGGCGATATACAATGAGCAGTTCTTC
TRBV7-9,-,-,TRBJ1-2,CASRPPTGTLANYGYTF,TGTGCCAGCAGACCTCCGACAGGCACCCTAGCTAACTATGGCTACACCTTC
TRBV11-1,-,-,TRBJ2-1,CASSATASGTPRSGEQFF,TGTGCCAGCAGCGCTACTGCTTCCGGGACTCCTCGGTCGGGTGAGCAGTTCTTC
TRBV30,once,-,TRBJ2-1,CAWRPGTNNEQFF,TGTGCCTGGAGACCGGGGACCAACAATGAGCAGTTCTTC
TRBV24-1,-,TRBD2,TRBJ2-7,CATEGLAGVGSYEQYF,TGTGCCACCGAGGGACTAGCGGGAGTGGGTTCCTACGAGCAGTACTTC
TRBV5-1,-,TRBD2,TRBJ2-7,CASSWGLAGDEQYF,TGCGCCAGCAGCTGGGGACTAGCGGGAGACGAGCAGTACTTC
TRBV30,-,-,TRBJ2-7,CAWSTLHGEQYF,TGTGCCTGGAGTACCCTCCATGGCGAGCAGTACTTC
TRBV2,-,-,TRBJ1-5,CASSETSGNQPQHF,TGTGCCAGCAGCGAAACATCCGGCAATCAGCCCCAGCATTTT
TRBV30,-,TRBD2,TRBJ2-1,CAWSVRLAVVDEQFF,TGTGCCTGGAGTGTTAGGCTAGCGGTCGTAGATGAGCAGTTCTTC
TRBV2,-,TRBD2,TRBJ2-6,CASTWGGTGANVLTF,TGTGCCAGCACGTGGGGGGGAACTGGGGCCAACGTCCTGACTTTC
TRBV29-1,-,-,TRBJ1-1,CSVEDIKSRAFF,TGCAGCGTTGAAGATATAAAGTCACGGGCTTTCTTT
TRBV6-1,-,-,TRBJ2-1,CASIFIGSTYNEQFF,TGTGCCAGCATCTTCATAGGCAGTACCTACAATGAGCAGTTCTTC
TRBV18,once,-,TRBJ2-6,CASSPFSQRSGANVLTF,TGTGCCAGCTCACCATTTTCACAGCGCTCTGGGGCCAACGTCCTGACTTTC
TRBV20-1,-,-,TRBJ2-3,CSARAAAGSDTQYF,TGCAGTGCCCGCGCAGCGGCGGGGTCAGATACGCAGTATTTT
TRBV27,-,-,TRBJ2-7,CASSFWGSANEQYF,TGTGCCAGCAGTTTCTGGGGGTCGGCGAACGAGCAGTACTTC
TRBV19,-,-,TRBJ2-7,CASRLSFNPTYEQYF,TGTGCCAGTAGGCTTAGTTTTAACCCCACCTACGAGCAGTACTTC
TRBV29-1,-,TRBD1,TRBJ1-5,CSVGQGGQPQHF,TGCAGCGTAGGACAGGGGGGACAGCCCCAGCATTTT
TRBV3-1,once,-,TRBJ1-2,CASAQRDNYGYTF,TGTGCCAGCGCCCAGCGGGATAACTATGGCTACACCTTC
TRBV5-1,-,-,TRBJ2-7,CASKSTDDEQYF,TGCGCCAGCAAATCTACCGATGACGAGCAGTACTTC
TRBV29-1,-,-,TRBJ2-3,CSVGWQDGDTQYF,TGCAGCGTAGGATGGCAGGACGGAGATACGCAGTATTTT
TRBV27,-,TRBD1,TRBJ2-7,CASGRTGAPYEQYF,TGTGCCAGCGGGAGGACAGGGGCTCCCTACGAGCAGTACTTC
TRBV5-4,-,-,TRBJ2-7,CASSLAGRGFYEQYF,TGTGCCAGCAGCTTGGCGGGGAGGGGGTTTTACGAGCAGTACTTC
TRBV7-9,-,-,TRBJ1-1,CASSFTGSTEAFF,TGTGCCAGCAGCTTTACAGGGAGCACTGAAGCTTTCTTT
TRBV18,-,TRBD1,TRBJ2-7,CASSPTDRSYEQYF,TGTGCCAGCTCACCGACGGACAGGTCCTACGAGCAGTACTTC
TRBV7-3,-,TRBD2,TRBJ2-3,CASSLGGLAGDTQYF,TGTGCCAGCAGCTTGGGGGGACTAGCAGGGGATACGCAGTATTTT
TRBV9,-,-,TRBJ1-2,CASSVWPASGYTF,TGTGCCAGCAGCGTTTGGCCGGCGTCGGGCTACACCTTC
TRBV20-1,-,-,TRBJ2-2,CSARDPRQGNTGELFF,TGCAGTGCTAGAGATCCAAGGCAGGGGAACACCGGGGAGCTGTTTTTT
TRBV20-1,-,TRBD2,TRBJ2-3,CSAGRAGLDTQYF,TGCAGTGCCGGGAGGGCAGGTCTAGATACGCAGTATTTT
TRBV19,-,TRBD1,TRBJ1-1,CASSSPGQGAFF,TGTGCCAGTAGCTCTCCGGGACAGGGAGCTTTCTTT
TRBV2,-,-,TRBJ2-7,CASRQATYEQYF,TGTGCCAGCAGGCAGGCAACCTACGAGCAGTACTTC
TRBV20-1,-,TRBD1,TRBJ2-7,CSAPRTGAYEQYF,TGCAGTGCTCCGCGGACAGGGGCCTACGAGCAGTACTTC
TRBV18,once,-,TRBJ2-7,CASSPQGGYEQYF,TGTGCCAGCTCACCCCAGGGGGGATACGAGCAGTACTTC